A single T cell receptor beta chain is shown here with its context. Its cognate antigen has yet to be identified. No much larger clone exists at a distance of one base, and base qualities are not known. V is trimmed back by 6 bases and J by 6 bases, and the junction contains 6 bases that no gene match accounts for. Taken from cysteine to phenylalanine, the CDR3 has 16 residues. Solely the CDR3 DNA is kept, with 48 bases framed from the first base. Taken from the germline V gene, the CDR1 and CDR2 loops are MNHEY and SVGEGT. A second Seattle source provided samples from volunteer blood donors who had recovered from COVID-19. Each collaborating institution followed its own protocols to collect whole blood in K2EDTA tubes. For TCRbeta analysis, collaborator samples were shipped as frozen whole blood, as isolated PBMCs, or as DNA extracted from either sample type. TCRbeta CDR3 regions were amplified from genomic DNA using the immunoSEQ Assay, a bias-controlled multiplex PCR. In the source study's methods: Within the assay, amplification of reference gene primers was used to estimate how many nucleated cells each sample contained. Sequence reads were collapsed and filtered to measure the absolute abundance of every unique TCRbeta CDR3 rearrangement. For each sample, productive Simpson clonality was calculated as the square root of Simpson's diversity index over productive rearrangements. As stored in TCRdb, this immuneACCESS dataset retains in-frame rearrangements with V and J assigned. A fraction of the clones does not appear; measured against another copy, unresolved V genes explain less than half of the discrepancy, and the remainder lacks a known reason. That table gives V, J and clone size, and the DNA gave D and trimming. A total of approximately 150,000 clones appear in this sample, about 88% of them only once. 2% to 2.5% of the sample lies in the top ten.

The sample originates from a study of blood T cell repertoires in COVID-19 (dated by TCRdb to 2018 to 2021). At the level of the whole study: Samples covering the acute and convalescent phases of COVID-19 were provided by collaborators in the United States, Italy and Spain. The repertoires were made available in a free public database intended to serve as a resource for research on the immune response to SARS-CoV-2. The samples were drawn from the first 160 participants of the ongoing ImmuneRACE study and from over 950 subjects provided by 6 global collaborators. The prospective study material was composed of cDNA or gDNA derived from T cells, B-cell-depleted T cells, or PBMCs. Deeply sampled blood TCRbeta repertoires from subjects exposed to, actively infected with, or recovered from COVID-19 were included in the dataset. Where HLA class I and class II types were available, the types were taken from metadata supplied by the sample provider, not from assay-based typing. A de-identified subject ID, COVID-19 status, age in years and sex were almost always included in the sample metadata.

Study-wide findings and limitations: The quantity of clinical and demographic metadata differed by source and by participant and was supplied without curation.

The clonotype was recovered from a man between 45 and 60 years old who had recovered from COVID-19. Recombination connected TRBV6-2 or TRBV6-3 to TRBJ2-2, with 14 junctional bases fitting TRBD2. Sequencing was performed on peripheral blood. The nucleotides are TGTGCCAGCAGCCCTGGGACTAGCGGGAGAGCCGGGGAGCTGTTTTTT. Translated, it reads CASSPGTSGRAGELFF.